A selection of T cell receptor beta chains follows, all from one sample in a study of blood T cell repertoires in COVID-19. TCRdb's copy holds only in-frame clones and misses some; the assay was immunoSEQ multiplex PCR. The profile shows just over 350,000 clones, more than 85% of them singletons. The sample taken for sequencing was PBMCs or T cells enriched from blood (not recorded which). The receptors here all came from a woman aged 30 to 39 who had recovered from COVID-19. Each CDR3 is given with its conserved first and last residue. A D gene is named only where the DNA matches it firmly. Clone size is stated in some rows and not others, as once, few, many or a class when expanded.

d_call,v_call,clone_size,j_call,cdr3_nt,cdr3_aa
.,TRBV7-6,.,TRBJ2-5,TGTGCCAGCAGCCCCCCCAAGCGGTCTAGCGTACTGCAAGAGACCCAGTACTTC,CASSPPKRSSVLQETQYF
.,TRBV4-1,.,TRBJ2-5,TGCGCCAGCAGCCAATTACGGGGAGAGACCCAGTACTTC,CASSQLRGETQYF
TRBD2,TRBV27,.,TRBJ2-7,TGTGCCAGCAGTCCCGGAGAGGGACTAGATGGCTACGAGCAGTACTTC,CASSPGEGLDGYEQYF
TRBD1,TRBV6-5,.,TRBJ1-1,TGTGCCAGCAAGATGACAGGGATGACTGAAGCTTTCTTT,CASKMTGMTEAFF
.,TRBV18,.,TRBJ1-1,TGTGCCAGCTCACCACCGGGTCTAGCGGGACCGAACACTGAAGCTTTCTTT,CASSPPGLAGPNTEAFF
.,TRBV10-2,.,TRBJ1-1,TGCGCCAGCCAGAGAAACACAGGGTCCGAGGAAGTTTTCTTT,CASQRNTGSEEVFF
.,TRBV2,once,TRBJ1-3,TGTGCCAGCACCACAAGACTGATCTCTGGAAACACCATATATTTT,CASTTRLISGNTIYF
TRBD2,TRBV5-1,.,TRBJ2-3,TGCGCCAGCAGCTTGGGGACTAGCGGGGGGGCGCATACGCAGTATTTT,CASSLGTSGGAHTQYF
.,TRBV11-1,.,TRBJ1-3,TGTGCCAGCAGCCTAGCTCCCCCCGGGGGAGTAGGTGGAAACACCATATATTTT,CASSLAPPGGVGGNTIYF
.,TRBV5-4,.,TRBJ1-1,TGTGCCAGCAGCTTGGATAGCAGGGGCCGCCCTTTCTTT,CASSLDSRGRPFF
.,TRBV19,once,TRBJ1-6,TGTGCCAGTAGGATTGGCAGGGGTAGGGATAATTCACCCCTCCACTTT,CASRIGRGRDNSPLHF
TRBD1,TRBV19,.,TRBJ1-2,TGTGCCAGTACCTTAACCGACAGGGTTCGCGGTGGCTACACCTTC,CASTLTDRVRGGYTF
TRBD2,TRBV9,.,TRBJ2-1,TGTGCCAGCAGCCTCGGGCCGGGACTAGCGGGAAGGGGCTCCAATGAGCAGTTCTTC,CASSLGPGLAGRGSNEQFF
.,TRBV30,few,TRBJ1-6,TGTGCCTTCCGGGGGGGTAGTTCCTATAATTCACCCCTCCACTTT,CAFRGGSSYNSPLHF
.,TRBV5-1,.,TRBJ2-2,TGCGCCAGCAGTTTCGGGGAGTGGGACGGGGAGCTGTTTTTT,CASSFGEWDGELFF
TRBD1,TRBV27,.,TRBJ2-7,TGTGCCAGCACCCAAACCGGGACAGGGAGGGAGCAGTACTTC,CASTQTGTGREQYF
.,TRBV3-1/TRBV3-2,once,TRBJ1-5,TGTGCCAGCAGCCCTTACGAGAATCAGCCCCAGCATTTT,CASSPYENQPQHF